The T cell receptor beta chain described here comes from a study of blood T cell repertoires in COVID-19. At the level of the study: The United States, Italy and Spain provided the acute and convalescent COVID-19 samples. In each case, the material was cDNA or gDNA derived from T cells, B-cell-depleted T cells, or PBMCs.

Per the germline V gene, CDR1 is WSHSY and CDR2 is SAAADI. The CDR3 totals 16 residues. V lost 2 bases to trimming and J lost 2 bases, with 16 bases between them. In the authors' workflow: The authors estimated nucleated cell counts from reference gene primer amplification. The data were produced by immunoSEQ multiplex PCR, yet TCRdb's version contains in-frame clones alone and is incomplete. That table is the source of V, J and clone size, and D and trimming were worked out from the DNA. This sample has 300,000 to 450,000 clones; around 85% occur once, and the top ten carry 3.5% to 4%. The rearrangement links TRBV10-2 to TRBJ2-7; the D gene is possibly TRBD2 (7 bases). Sequences were obtained from peripheral blood. The sequence was obtained from a woman in her late teens or twenties with acute or convalescent COVID-19. The CDR3 DNA reads as TGCGCCAGCAGTGAGGGTTATACGGGGGGCACCTACGAGCAGTACTTC. Amino acid sequence: CASSEGYTGGTYEQYF.